These 2 T cell receptor beta chains originate from one sample sequenced in a study of blood T cell repertoires in COVID-19. TCRdb keeps only in-frame clones here, not all; method: immunoSEQ multiplex PCR. Counted here are hundreds of thousands of clones, 88% occurring once; the ten biggest clones make up approximately 8.5%. Sequenced: peripheral blood. These receptors originate from a young man with active or convalescent COVID-19.

The J gene is TRBJ1-1, the V gene TRBV5-4, with D perhaps matching TRBD1 (5 bases). Germline CDR1 and CDR2: SGHNT and YYREEE (reference sequence). V lost 2 bases and J lost 1, with 12 bases in between. The CDR3 covers 15 residues. CDR3 in amino acids: CASSLPGYKNTEAFF. The CDR3 DNA is TGTGCCAGCAGCTTACCAGGGTATAAGAACACTGAAGCTTTCTTT.

This clone showed up just once. The chain employs TRBV18 and TRBJ2-3; a weak D match, TRBD2 (6 bases). Germline V CDR1 and CDR2: KGHSH, LQKENI. With 1 base removed from V and 2 bases from J, the gap between germline ends came to 16 bases. The CDR3 is 17 amino acids. The CDR3 loop is CASSPQRGGLDTDTQYF. The CDR3 bases are TGTGCCAGCTCACCACAGCGCGGAGGGTTAGACACAGATACGCAGTATTTT.